This is a list of T cell receptor beta chains from one sample in a study of neoadjuvant anti-PD-1 for oral cavity cancer. Assay: immunoSEQ multiplex PCR; the TCRdb copy retains only in-frame clones and omits some. Among approximately 10,000 clones listed, approximately 59% were seen once. This specimen was PBMCs, taken after nivolumab (anti-PD-1) treatment. These receptors all stem from a person aged 35 to 85 with oral cavity squamous cell carcinoma. Both conserved end residues are part of each CDR3. The order of the fields is clone size, V gene, D gene, CDR3 protein. The D gene is left open where the match is weak. Some rows mark clone size as missing; the rest say once, few, many or name a class of expanded clone.

>few|TRBV7-2|NA
CASRSPSNEQFF
>few|TRBV13|NA
CASSPGPSGTQYF
>NA|TRBV27|TRBD2
CASSLLMAGGKETQYF
>NA|TRBV5-1|NA
CASSLEGAYGYTF
>few|TRBV19|TRBD1
CASGGTGEDNQPQHF
>NA|TRBV5-6|NA
CASSSGPSNYEAFF
>few|TRBV7-3|NA
CASSLSRGQPQHF
>NA|TRBV19|TRBD1
CASSILRDRGNEQFF
>NA|TRBV5-1|NA
CASSLSVSGDEQFF
>NA|TRBV19|TRBD1
CASSRDRDQPQHF
>NA|TRBV30|NA
CAWTKPSGYNEQFF
>NA|TRBV7-2|NA
CASSLDGGAQPQHF
>NA|TRBV20-1|NA
CSARDVNEQFF
>NA|TRBV6-6|NA
CASSYSTAPDGYTF
>NA|TRBV30|TRBD2
CAWSYLGAGGSTDTQYF
>NA|TRBV2|NA
CASSESGFRDGYTF
>NA|TRBV5-6|NA
CASSSPGRGYNEQFF
>NA|TRBV2|NA
CASSEGPYEQYF
>NA|TRBV2|TRBD1
CASRPSRWGQAYYEQYF
>NA|TRBV19|TRBD1
CASSPPRTGTYEQYF
>NA|TRBV5-5|NA
CASSPQLGYSNQPQHF
>NA|TRBV5-4|TRBD2
CASSSSGGARETQYF
>NA|TRBV7-9|NA
CASSQGLTIGGYTF
>NA|TRBV9|TRBD1
CASSAETGGQETQYF
>NA|TRBV9|NA
CASSAFGGAYNEQFF
>NA|TRBV6-5|NA
CASNKQGRRTGELFF
>NA|TRBV6-1|NA
CASSEAWRESEEYEQYF
>NA|TRBV11-2|NA
CASSPHMNTEAFF
>NA|TRBV29-1|NA
CSARTVLGVGKLFF